Each of the 27 T cell receptor beta chains below was sequenced from the same sample in a study of blood T cell repertoires in COVID-19. Clones were sequenced by immunoSEQ multiplex PCR, and TCRdb holds only the in-frame ones, with some missing. The top ten clones hold about 2.7% of a sample with approximately 350,000 clones, 87% of them seen once. What was sequenced was PBMCs or T cells enriched from blood (not recorded which). These TCRs come from a woman in her twenties or thirties who had recovered from COVID-19.

The rearrangement joins TRBV5-1 to TRBJ1-4; D unresolved. From germline, CDR1 is SGHRS and CDR2 YFSETQ. V lost 2 bases, J lost 6 bases, and 8 bases lay in between. This CDR3 has 13 residues. The CDR3 DNA sequence: TGCGCCAGCAGCTTAGTGGAGGATGAAAAACTGTTTTTT. Encoded protein: CASSLVEDEKLFF.

The chain uses TRBV18 and TRBJ1-5; D is perhaps TRBD1 (5 bases). The CDR3 loop spans 17 amino acids. Trimming pared 6 bases from V and 0 bases from J, leaving 18 bases between. The germline V gene encodes CDR1 KGHSH and CDR2 LQKENI. The CDR3, as DNA: TGTGCCAGCTCCACAACCGACAGTTTTTATAGCAATCAGCCCCAGCATTTT. This translates into CASSTTDSFYSNQPQHF.

This chain uses TRBV7-2 with TRBJ1-5, with D possibly TRBD1 on 6 matching bases. The CDR3 consists of 17 residues. Trimming cost V 0 bases and J 3 bases, with 15 bases left between them. Germline assignment: CDR1 SGHTA and CDR2 FQGNSA. The DNA for the CDR3 is TGTGCCAGCAGCTTAGCTTTTGGGGGGGACACCAATCAGCCCCAGCATTTT. Its translation: CASSLAFGGDTNQPQHF.

CDR3 region: CASSPAGGYEKLFF. CDR3 in DNA: TGTGCCAGCAGCCCAGCCGGGGGGTATGAAAAACTGTTTTTT. The rearrangement uses TRBV7-8 and TRBJ1-4; a possible D gene is TRBD1 (5 bases). Germline CDR1 SGHVS, CDR2 FQNEAQ. This CDR3 comprises 14 residues. V lost 5 bases and J lost 6, with 13 bases in between.

The chain joins TRBV2 to TRBJ2-2, with TRBD2 identical over 8 bases. This CDR3 spans 16 amino acids. The V and J ends lost 10 bases and 4 bases, in that order; junction bases with no gene match: 14. Germline loops: CDR1 SNHLY, CDR2 FYNNEI. The CDR3 DNA is TGTGCCATCCCCCACACAGCGGGGGCTACCACCGGGGAGCTGTTTTTT. Amino acid sequence: CAIPHTAGATTGELFF.

The chain recombines TRBV11-3 with TRBJ2-2; 9 bases map to TRBD1. The CDR3 runs to 17 residues. The trim removed 4 bases at V and 3 bases at J, leaving 9 bases unmatched. Germline V gene sequence: CDR1 SGHNT, CDR2 YENEEA. CDR3 loop: CASSSQGQGWDTGELFF. The CDR3 nucleotides are TGTGCCAGCAGCTCCCAGGGACAGGGATGGGACACCGGGGAGCTGTTTTTT.

The chain is built from TRBV5-1 and TRBJ2-2; possibly TRBD1 for D (6 bases). CDR3 length: 15 residues. V lost 0 bases, J lost 1 base, and 7 bases lay in between. Per the germline V gene, CDR1 is SGHRS and CDR2 is YFSETQ. CDR3 nucleotide sequence: TGCGCCAGCAGCTTGGGGACAGAGAACACCGGGGAGCTGTTTTTT. Translated: CASSLGTENTGELFF.

The chain combines TRBV29-1 with TRBJ2-7, with TRBD1 as a possible D gene (5 bases). V lost 1 base, J lost 10 bases, and 23 bases lay in between. The CDR3 consists of 15 residues. The germline V gene encodes CDR1 SQVTM and CDR2 ANQGSEA. CDR3 region: CSVEGQGPSARTQYF. DNA for the CDR3: TGCAGCGTTGAAGGGCAGGGTCCCAGCGCAAGAACCCAGTACTTC.

V usage is TRBV5-4 and J usage is TRBJ1-1, with 8 bases fitting TRBD1. V was clipped by 5 bases and J by 1 base; unmatched bases: 4. This CDR3 region has 14 residues. Germline assignment: CDR1 SGHNT and CDR2 YYREEE (reference sequence). The CDR3 DNA sequence: TGTGCCAGCAGTCCGGGACAGGCGAACACTGAAGCTTTCTTT. As protein: CASSPGQANTEAFF.

The DNA for the CDR3 is TGTGCCAGCAGCCTGGGACAGGGGGATAATGAAAAACTGTTTTTT. Encoded protein: CASSLGQGDNEKLFF. This chain links TRBV6-5 with TRBJ1-4, with 11 positions matching TRBD1. The CDR3 extends over 15 amino acids. Unmatched junction bases numbered 4, after V lost 6 bases and J lost 4 bases. Looked up from germline, CDR1 is MNHEY and CDR2 is SVGAGI.

This clone was observed a single time. The chain couples TRBV10-1 to TRBJ1-1; 10 nucleotides line up with TRBD1. V was pared by 6 bases and J by 2 bases, with 12 bases of the junction left unmatched. The germline V gene encodes CDR1 WNHNN and CDR2 SYGVQD (reference sequence). This CDR3 has 17 amino acids. DNA of the CDR3: TGCGCCAGCAGGACTTACCGGACAGGGGGAAAAAACACTGAAGCTTTCTTT. This codes for CASRTYRTGGKNTEAFF.

The chain recombines TRBV25-1 with TRBJ2-7, with D hard to call. In germline, CDR1 is MGHDK, CDR2 SYGVNS. V lost 5 bases to trimming and J lost 3 bases, with 20 bases between them. The CDR3 totals 16 residues. The CDR3 sequence: CASSPSPGFGIYEQYF. CDR3 DNA sequence: TGTGCCAGCAGTCCCTCTCCGGGTTTTGGAATCTACGAGCAGTACTTC.

The rearrangement links TRBV28 to TRBJ1-2; TRBD1 might be the D (6 bases). With 3 bases removed from V and 0 bases from J, the gap between germline ends came to 14 bases. The CDR3 sequence is 16 residues long. Per germline, CDR1 MDHEN and CDR2 SYDVKM. The CDR3 nucleotides are TGTGCCAGCAGTTTGTCAGGGACAAGCGCTAACTATGGCTACACCTTC. Protein: CASSLSGTSANYGYTF.

This clone showed up just once. V and J are TRBV4-2 and TRBJ1-1; D gene uncertain. Trimming took off 7 bases at V and 4 bases at J, with 10 bases between the two ends. The CDR3 length is 12 residues. Germline-derived CDR1 and CDR2 are LGHNA and YNFKEQ. The DNA of the CDR3 is TGTGCCAGCACCTCGGTTGGCACTGAAGCTTTCTTT. Its translation is CASTSVGTEAFF.

The rearrangement links TRBV5-6 to TRBJ1-2, with D unresolved. CDR3 length: 11 amino acids. Germline V gene lookup returns CDR1 SGHDT and CDR2 YYEEEE. The ends were cut back, 1 base at V and 6 bases at J, with 4 bases in the middle. CDR3 protein: CASSLSHGYTF. CDR3 in DNA: TGTGCCAGCAGCTTGAGCCATGGCTACACCTTC.

This chain uses TRBV5-6 with TRBJ2-1; perhaps TRBD1 as D (6 bases). Trimming shortened V by 2 bases and J by 4 bases, and 7 bases separated the two germline ends. The germline CDR1 and CDR2 sequences are SGHDT and YYEEEE. The CDR3 has 13 residues. The CDR3 DNA sequence: TGTGCCAGCAGCTTCACAGGGTACAATGAGCAGTTCTTC. This sequence encodes CASSFTGYNEQFF.

This clone occurred once. The chain uses TRBV30 and TRBJ2-4; the D gene is possibly TRBD1 (6 bases). Germline-derived CDR1 and CDR2 are GTSNPN and SVGIG (reference sequence). Between the trimmed V and J ends, which lost 3 bases and 10 bases, there was a span of 13 bases. This CDR3 spans 12 amino acids. CDR3 DNA sequence: TGTGCCTGGAGCCCGACAGGACAAATTCAGTACTTC. Encoded protein: CAWSPTGQIQYF.

The chain couples TRBV5-8 to TRBJ2-1, with D perhaps matching TRBD2 (5 bases). The germline CDR1 and CDR2 sequences are SGHTS and YDEGEE. The V end lost 4 bases, the J end lost 3 bases, and 8 bases lay between the germline ends. This CDR3 contains 13 residues. The CDR3 spells CASSEDFYNEQFF. CDR3 sequence (DNA): TGTGCCAGCAGCGAGGACTTCTACAATGAGCAGTTCTTC. Drawing the rest from reference TRBV5-8 and TRBJ2-1, the complete variable domain is EAGVTQSPTHLIKTRGQQATLRCSPISGHTSVYWYQQALGLGLQFLLWYDEGEERNRGNFPPRFSGRQFPNYSSELNVNALELEDSALYLCASSEDFYNEQFFGPGTRLTVL.

This rearrangement joins TRBV19 to TRBJ1-5; no firm D call. The CDR3 consists of 14 residues. CDR1 LNHDA and CDR2 SQIVND come from the germline V gene (reference sequence). Trimming pared 5 bases from V and 7 bases from J, leaving 15 bases between. CDR3 region: CASSFLVPRQPQHF. CDR3 sequence (DNA): TGTGCCAGTAGTTTTTTGGTTCCGAGGCAGCCCCAGCATTTT.

The V and J genes are TRBV19 and TRBJ2-1; 8 bases agree with TRBD2. Germline lookup yields CDR1 LNHDA and CDR2 SQIVND (reference sequence). This CDR3 is 16 amino acids long. V shed 4 bases, J shed 3 bases, and the junction held 8 bases outside the gene matches. The DNA of the CDR3 is TGTGCCAGTAGTACCCCTGAGCGGGAGTTCTACAATGAGCAGTTCTTC. It translates to CASSTPEREFYNEQFF.

The J gene is TRBJ2-1, the V gene TRBV7-9; 7 bases line up with TRBD1. From germline, CDR1 is SEHNR and CDR2 FQNEAQ (reference sequence). CDR3 size: 12 residues. V trimming: 5 bases; J trimming: 13 bases; junction bases outside the gene matches: 8. The CDR3 sequence: CASSPQDREQFF. CDR3 coding DNA: TGTGCCAGCAGCCCACAAGACAGGGAACAGTTCTTC. Filled out from reference TRBV7-9 and TRBJ2-1, the complete variable domain reads DTGVSQNPRHKITKRGQNVTFRCDPISEHNRLYWYRQTLGQGPEFLTYFQNEAQLEKSRLLSDRFSAERPKGSFSTLEIQRTEQGDSAMYLCASSPQDREQFFGPGTRLTVL.

The V call is TRBV12-3 or TRBV12-4, the J call TRBJ1-5; D remains unclear. With 6 bases removed from V and 4 bases from J, the gap between germline ends came to 10 bases. The CDR3 has 13 amino acids. Here the CDR3 reads CASSSRENQPQHF. CDR3 DNA: TGTGCCAGCAGCAGTCGGGAGAATCAGCCCCAGCATTTT.

The chain is built from TRBV11-2 and TRBJ2-1; possible D gene TRBD2, 7 bases. Per the germline V gene, CDR1 is SGHAT and CDR2 is FQNNGV. V was shortened by 1 base and J by 0 bases, with 10 bases between the two germline ends. The CDR3 has 16 residues. DNA for the CDR3: TGTGCCAGCAGCTTAGCTCGGGGGGCCTCCTACAATGAGCAGTTCTTC. Translated, it gives CASSLARGASYNEQFF.

V gene TRBV3-1 (or the pseudogene TRBV3-2) combines with J gene TRBJ1-2, with unresolved D. Germline-derived CDR1 and CDR2 are LGHDT and YNNKEL (reference sequence). The CDR3 runs 15 residues. V lost 1 base, J lost 4 bases, and 13 bases lay in between. The CDR3 DNA reads TGTGCCAGCAGCCAAGCAGGAGGGATCGGCTATGGCTACACCTTC. This translates into CASSQAGGIGYGYTF.

The genes are TRBV29-1 and TRBJ2-3; D possibly corresponds to TRBD2 (6 bases). The CDR3 sequence is 14 residues long. CDR1 and CDR2 (germline): SQVTM, ANQGSEA. V lost 7 bases and J lost 0, with 14 bases in between. The chain's CDR3 is CSAGSGPSTDTQYF. In DNA form, the CDR3 reads TGCAGCGCGGGTAGCGGCCCTAGCACAGATACGCAGTATTTT.

The chain uses TRBV5-4 and TRBJ2-7; 9 nucleotides agree with TRBD2. This CDR3 spans 14 amino acids. The germline V gene encodes CDR1 SGHNT and CDR2 YYREEE (reference sequence). The junction had 9 bases not matched to a gene; V was cut back by 4 bases and J by 7 bases. The DNA for the CDR3 is TGTGCCAGCAGCCCCGGGACTAGCTCTCGAGAGCAGTACTTC. Its protein is CASSPGTSSREQYF.

The chain joins TRBV24-1 to TRBJ2-3, with TRBD2 matching 7 bases. This CDR3 region has 13 residues. Germline V CDR1 and CDR2: KGHDR, SFDVKD. Trimming took 9 bases from V and 0 from J; bases not matched to a gene: 2. The CDR3 coding sequence is TGTGCCACCGCCGGGGGGAGCACAGATACGCAGTATTTT. As protein: CATAGGSTDTQYF.